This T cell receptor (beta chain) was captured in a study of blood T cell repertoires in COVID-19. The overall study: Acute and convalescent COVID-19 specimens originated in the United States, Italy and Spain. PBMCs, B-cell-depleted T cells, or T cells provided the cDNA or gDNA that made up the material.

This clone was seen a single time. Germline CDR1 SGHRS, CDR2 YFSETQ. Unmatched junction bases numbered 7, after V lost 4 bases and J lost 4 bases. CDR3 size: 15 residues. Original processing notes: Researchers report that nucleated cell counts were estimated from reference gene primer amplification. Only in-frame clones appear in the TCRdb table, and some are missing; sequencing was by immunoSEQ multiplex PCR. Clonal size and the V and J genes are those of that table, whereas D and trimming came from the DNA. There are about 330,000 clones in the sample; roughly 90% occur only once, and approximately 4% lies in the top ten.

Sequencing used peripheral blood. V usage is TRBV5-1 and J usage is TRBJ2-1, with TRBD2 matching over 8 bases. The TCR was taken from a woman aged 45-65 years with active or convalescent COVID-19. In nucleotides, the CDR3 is TGCGCCAGCAGCGGGGGAGTAGCGGGGTACAATGAGCAGTTCTTC. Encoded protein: CASSGGVAGYNEQFF.